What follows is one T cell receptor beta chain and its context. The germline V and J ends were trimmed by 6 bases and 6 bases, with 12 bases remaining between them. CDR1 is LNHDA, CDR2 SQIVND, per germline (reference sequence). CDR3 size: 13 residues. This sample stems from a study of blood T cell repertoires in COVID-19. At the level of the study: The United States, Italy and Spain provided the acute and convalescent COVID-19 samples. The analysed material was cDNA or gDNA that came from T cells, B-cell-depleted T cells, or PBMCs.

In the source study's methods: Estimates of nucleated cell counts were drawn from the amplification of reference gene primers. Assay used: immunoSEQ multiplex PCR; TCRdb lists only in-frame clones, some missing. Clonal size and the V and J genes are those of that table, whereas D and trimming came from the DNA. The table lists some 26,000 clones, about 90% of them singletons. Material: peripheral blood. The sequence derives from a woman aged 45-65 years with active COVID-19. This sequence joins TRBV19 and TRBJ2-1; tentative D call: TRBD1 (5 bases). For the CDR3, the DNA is TGTGCCAGTAGAGAGACCCAGGGCAATGAGCAGTTCTTC. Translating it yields CASRETQGNEQFF.